These 21 T cell receptor beta chains came from one sample sequenced in a study of blood T cell repertoires in COVID-19. The repertoire was sequenced with immunoSEQ multiplex PCR; TCRdb's copy has only in-frame clones and lacks some. The table lists about 200,000 clones, roughly 80% of them singletons, with about 20% in the top ten. Input material: peripheral blood. All receptors come from a human donor in a cohort sampled during active COVID-19.

The chain employs TRBV3-1 (or the pseudogene TRBV3-2) and TRBJ2-5, with 7 bases aligning to TRBD1. CDR1 LGHDT and CDR2 YNNKEL come from the germline V gene (reference sequence). The CDR3 length is 13 residues. The trim removed 4 bases at V and 5 bases at J, leaving 4 bases unmatched. Here the CDR3 reads CASSLQGIETQYF. The CDR3 DNA is TGTGCCAGCAGCCTACAGGGGATTGAGACCCAGTACTTC.

This chain joins TRBV7-9 and TRBJ2-1, with 7 bases matching TRBD2. CDR3 size: 13 residues. The germline V gene has CDR1 SEHNR and CDR2 FQNEAQ (reference sequence). V was pared by 5 bases and J by 9 bases, with 7 bases of the junction left unmatched. The chain's CDR3 is CASSRGLEAEQFF. CDR3 bases: TGTGCCAGCAGCCGTGGACTAGAGGCTGAGCAGTTCTTC.

This clone came up a few times. V is TRBV7-9 and J is TRBJ1-1; D possibly corresponds to TRBD1 (6 bases). The V end lost 5 bases, the J end lost 8 bases, and 15 bases lay between the germline ends. The CDR3 consists of 13 residues. The germline gives CDR1 SEHNR, CDR2 FQNEAQ (reference sequence). Here the CDR3 reads CASSHGQGLEAFF. CDR3 nucleotides: TGTGCCAGCAGCCATGGGCAGGGGCTGGAAGCTTTCTTT.

This chain connects TRBV19 to TRBJ1-2, with D perhaps matching TRBD1 (5 bases). Trimming removed 9 bases from V and 4 bases from J, with 12 bases in between. The CDR3 loop spans 12 amino acids. CDR1 is LNHDA and CDR2 is SQIVND in the germline V gene (reference sequence). The CDR3 spells CASADSLYGYTF. The CDR3 coding sequence is TGTGCCAGCGCCGACAGCCTCTATGGCTACACCTTC.

The chain combines TRBV29-1 with TRBJ2-7, with 12 bases matching TRBD2. Germline lookup yields CDR1 SQVTM and CDR2 ANQGSEA. Trimming removed 4 bases from V and 2 bases from J; junction bases left unmatched: 3. The CDR3 is 14 amino acids. This chain's CDR3 is CSVGGLAGTYEQYF. Written as DNA, the CDR3 is TGCAGCGTTGGGGGACTAGCGGGTACCTACGAGCAGTACTTC.

The chain recombines TRBV18 with TRBJ2-5; 10 bases match TRBD1. Germline values: CDR1 KGHSH, CDR2 LQKENI. With 8 bases clipped from V and 2 bases from J, the junction kept 5 bases outside the gene matches. There are 14 residues in the CDR3. The CDR3 reads CASEGQGGQETQYF. The CDR3 nucleotides read TGTGCCAGCGAAGGACAGGGGGGACAAGAGACCCAGTACTTC. The variable domain in full, with the rest retrieved from reference TRBV18 and TRBJ2-5, is NAGVMQNPRHLVRRRGQEARLRCSPMKGHSHVYWYRQLPEEGLKFMVYLQKENIIDESGMPKERFSAEFPKEGPSILRIQQVVRGDSAAYFCASEGQGGQETQYFGPGTRLLVL.

This clone was seen a few times. The rearrangement uses TRBV2 and TRBJ1-1; D is ambiguous. V was clipped by 5 bases and J by 4 bases, with 8 bases between them. CDR1 is SNHLY and CDR2 is FYNNEI in the germline V gene. The CDR3 loop spans 12 amino acids. The CDR3 sequence: CASSTAGTEAFF. DNA for the CDR3: TGTGCCAGCAGTACGGCGGGCACTGAAGCTTTCTTT. Full variable domain (missing parts from reference TRBV2 and TRBJ1-1): EPEVTQTPSHQVTQMGQEVILRCVPISNHLYFYWYRQILGQKVEFLVSFYNNEISEKSEIFDDQFSVERPDGSNFTLKIRSTKLEDSAMYFCASSTAGTEAFFGQGTRLTVV.

The rearrangement joins TRBV19 to TRBJ2-5, with TRBD2 identical over 12 bases. The CDR3 has 16 amino acids. CDR1 LNHDA and CDR2 SQIVND come from the germline V gene (reference sequence). V shed 8 bases, J shed 7 bases, and the junction held 14 bases outside the gene matches. The CDR3 here is CASGTSGPPQTGTQYF. The CDR3 DNA sequence: TGTGCCAGTGGGACTAGCGGGCCACCTCAAACAGGGACCCAGTACTTC.

The chain has TRBV28 and TRBJ1-1; the match to TRBD1 covers 8 bases. Trimming at V came to 6 bases and at J to 0 bases, leaving 3 bases not matched to a gene. The CDR3 is made up of 14 amino acids. Germline CDR1 MDHEN, CDR2 SYDVKM. CDR3 sequence (DNA): TGTGCCAGCAGAGTGACAGGGGTGAACACTGAAGCTTTCTTT. Translation: CASRVTGVNTEAFF. The full variable domain, its missing parts supplied by reference TRBV28 and TRBJ1-1, is DVKVTQSSRYLVKRTGEKVFLECVQDMDHENMFWYRQDPGLGLRLIYFSYDVKMKEKGDIPEGYSVSREKKERFSLILESASTNQTSMYLCASRVTGVNTEAFFGQGTRLTVV.

The chain employs TRBV7-2 and TRBJ1-5, with D unclear. V was pared by 4 bases and J by 6 bases, with 19 bases between. The CDR3 contains 16 residues. Germline CDR1 reads SGHTA; CDR2 reads FQGNSA. The CDR3: CASSSSRYEPGQPQHF. The DNA of the CDR3 is TGTGCCAGCAGCTCCTCCCGATATGAACCGGGTCAGCCCCAGCATTTT.

The chain combines TRBV6-5 with TRBJ1-2; D is perhaps TRBD1 (6 bases). Germline CDR1 MNHEY, CDR2 SVGAGI. Deletions cut 6 bases from V and 5 bases from J, with 10 bases between. The CDR3 has 12 amino acids. CDR3 in DNA: TGTGCCAGCAGAAGGACAGCTTATGGCTACACCTTC. Its protein is CASRRTAYGYTF.

The chain employs TRBV6-5 and TRBJ2-2; a weak D match, TRBD1 (5 bases). This CDR3 has 13 residues. Trimming left V 10 bases short and J 1 base short, with 10 bases between. Germline lookup yields CDR1 MNHEY and CDR2 SVGAGI. Here the CDR3 reads CATGHWNTGELFF. Here the CDR3 DNA reads TGTGCCACTGGACATTGGAACACCGGGGAGCTGTTTTTT.

CDR3 DNA sequence: TGTGCCAGCAGCTTAAGGATTGGGACAGACGGGACCCAGTACTTC. Translation gives CASSLRIGTDGTQYF. The chain combines TRBV5-4 with TRBJ2-5; 7 bases agree with TRBD1. Germline-derived CDR1 and CDR2 are SGHNT and YYREEE (reference sequence). The CDR3 sequence is 15 residues long. V shed 2 bases and J 7 bases; nucleotides not matched to a gene: 11.

The V call is TRBV28, the J call TRBJ1-1, with no clear D. This CDR3 spans 13 amino acids. V was clipped by 7 bases and J by 1 base, with 10 bases between them. From germline, CDR1 is MDHEN and CDR2 SYDVKM. The CDR3 region is CASIRGPNTEAFF. The CDR3 region has the DNA TGTGCCAGCATTCGAGGGCCGAACACTGAAGCTTTCTTT. Based on the CDR3 plus reference TRBV28 and TRBJ1-1, the full variable domain is DVKVTQSSRYLVKRTGEKVFLECVQDMDHENMFWYRQDPGLGLRLIYFSYDVKMKEKGDIPEGYSVSREKKERFSLILESASTNQTSMYLCASIRGPNTEAFFGQGTRLTVV.

The chain uses TRBV9 and TRBJ2-2; weak D call: TRBD2 (5 bases). Between the trimmed V and J ends, which lost 0 bases and 3 bases, there was a span of 6 bases. In germline, CDR1 is SGDLS, CDR2 YYNGEE. The CDR3 length is 14 residues. The DNA of the CDR3 is TGTGCCAGCAGCGTAGCTAGCTACACCGGGGAGCTGTTTTTT. Protein product: CASSVASYTGELFF. Using reference TRBV9 and TRBJ2-2 for the parts outside the CDR3, the full variable domain is DSGVTQTPKHLITATGQRVTLRCSPRSGDLSVYWYQQSLDQGLQFLIQYYNGEERAKGNILERFSAQQFPDLHSELNLSSLELGDSALYFCASSVASYTGELFFGEGSRLTVL.

The chain links TRBV5-1 to TRBJ2-5; 8 positions agree with TRBD1. The germline V gene encodes CDR1 SGHRS and CDR2 YFSETQ. The junction had 5 bases not matched to a gene; V was cut back by 2 bases and J by 5 bases. The CDR3 length is 14 residues. This CDR3 reads CASSLIRGQETQYF. DNA of the CDR3: TGCGCCAGCAGCTTAATCAGGGGGCAGGAGACCCAGTACTTC.

This clone was counted a few times. J is TRBJ1-2 and V is TRBV27, with D maybe TRBD1 (5 bases). The CDR3 has 12 amino acids. V was trimmed by 2 bases and J by 6 bases, leaving 7 bases between them. Germline lookup yields CDR1 MNHEY and CDR2 SMNVEV (reference sequence). The CDR3 DNA reads as TGTGCCAGCAGTTTACAGGGCCATGGCTACACCTTC. This sequence encodes CASSLQGHGYTF.

This clone was counted a single time. The chain recombines TRBV3-1 (or the pseudogene TRBV3-2) with TRBJ2-7; possibly TRBD1 for D (5 bases). From germline, CDR1 is LGHDT and CDR2 YNNKEL (reference sequence). The CDR3 is made up of 14 amino acids. With 0 bases removed from V and 7 bases from J, the gap between germline ends came to 13 bases. CDR3 coding DNA: TGTGCCAGCAGCCAAGATCCAGGGTCAGCGGAGCAGTACTTC. The encoded protein is CASSQDPGSAEQYF.

The rearrangement joins TRBV28 to TRBJ2-6; D is possibly TRBD2 (5 bases). V was pared by 6 bases and J by 4 bases, with 16 bases between. The germline V gene has CDR1 MDHEN and CDR2 SYDVKM. The CDR3 runs 16 residues. This chain's CDR3 is CASRPPPGSGANVLTF. The CDR3 nucleotides are TGTGCCAGCAGGCCCCCCCCGGGGAGCGGGGCCAACGTCCTGACTTTC.

The genes are TRBV6-5 and TRBJ2-1; D remains unclear. The CDR3 runs to 13 residues. Germline V CDR1 and CDR2: MNHEY, SVGAGI. The V and J ends lost 8 bases and 3 bases respectively, with 11 bases between them. For the CDR3, the DNA is TGTGCCAGCCCCTCGCCCGGCTACAATGAGCAGTTCTTC. The encoded protein is CASPSPGYNEQFF.

This clone was seen once. The same CDR3 arises from other DNA sequences in this sample as well. This sequence joins TRBV6-5 and TRBJ1-2; possible D gene TRBD1, 5 bases. Trimming pared 5 bases from V and 3 bases from J, leaving 7 bases between. Germline lookup yields CDR1 MNHEY and CDR2 SVGAGI. The CDR3 runs to 12 residues. This chain's CDR3 is CASSTGDYGYTF. CDR3 DNA sequence: TGTGCCAGCAGTACAGGAGACTATGGCTACACCTTC.